This note documents a single T cell receptor beta chain sequence. V was pared by 7 bases and J by 4 bases, with 6 bases of the junction left unmatched. CDR3 length: 14 amino acids. Germline V gene sequence: CDR1 MNHEY, CDR2 SVGAGI. TCRdb's table, derived via immunoSEQ multiplex PCR, lists solely in-frame clones and lacks some. The sample shows approximately 220,000 clones, around 88% of them seen only once. The source of the sample is a study of blood T cell repertoires in COVID-19. Specimen: peripheral blood. The chain uses TRBV6-5 and TRBJ2-1, with TRBD2 identical over 8 bases. This TCR was sampled from a woman aged 45-59 years with acute or convalescent COVID-19. The CDR3, as DNA: TGTGCCAGCATTGCGGTAGCGGGGTACAATGAGCAGTTCTTC. Translated: CASIAVAGYNEQFF.